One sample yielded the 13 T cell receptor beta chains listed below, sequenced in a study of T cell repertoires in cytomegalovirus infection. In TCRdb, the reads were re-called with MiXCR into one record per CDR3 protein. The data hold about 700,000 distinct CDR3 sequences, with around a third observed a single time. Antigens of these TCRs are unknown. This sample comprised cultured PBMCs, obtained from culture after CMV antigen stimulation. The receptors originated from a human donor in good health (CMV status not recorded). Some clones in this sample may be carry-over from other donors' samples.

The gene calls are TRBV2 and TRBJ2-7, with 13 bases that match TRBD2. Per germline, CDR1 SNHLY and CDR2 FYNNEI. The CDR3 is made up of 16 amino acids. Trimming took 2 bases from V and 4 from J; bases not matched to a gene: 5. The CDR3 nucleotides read TGTGCCAGCAGTGAATATCAACTAGCGGGAGGGTACGAGCAGTACTTC. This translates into CASSEYQLAGGYEQYF.

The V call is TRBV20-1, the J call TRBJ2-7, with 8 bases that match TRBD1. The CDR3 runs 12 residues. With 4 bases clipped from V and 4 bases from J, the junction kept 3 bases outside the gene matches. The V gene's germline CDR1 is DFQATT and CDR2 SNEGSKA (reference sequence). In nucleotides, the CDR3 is TGCAGTGCTACACAGGGGGATTACGAGCAGTACTTC. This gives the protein CSATQGDYEQYF.

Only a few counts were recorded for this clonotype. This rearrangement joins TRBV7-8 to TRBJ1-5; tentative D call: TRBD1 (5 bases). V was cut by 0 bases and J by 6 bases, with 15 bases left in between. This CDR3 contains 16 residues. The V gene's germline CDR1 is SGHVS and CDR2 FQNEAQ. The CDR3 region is CASSLALRGGSQPQHF. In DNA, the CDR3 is TGTGCCAGCAGCTTAGCGCTTCGGGGGGGAAGTCAGCCCCAGCATTTT.

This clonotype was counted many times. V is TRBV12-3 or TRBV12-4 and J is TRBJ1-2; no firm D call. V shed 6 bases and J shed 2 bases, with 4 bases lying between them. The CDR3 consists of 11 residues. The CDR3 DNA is TGTGCCAGCAGCTTAAACTATGGCTACACCTTC. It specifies CASSLNYGYTF.

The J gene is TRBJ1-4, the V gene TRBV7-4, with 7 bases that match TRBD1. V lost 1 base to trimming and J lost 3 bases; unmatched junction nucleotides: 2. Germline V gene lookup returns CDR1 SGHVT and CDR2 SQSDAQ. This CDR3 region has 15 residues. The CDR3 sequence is CASSLGGQPNEKLFF. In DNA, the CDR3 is TGTGCCAGCAGCTTAGGGGGACAGCCTAATGAAAAACTGTTTTTT.

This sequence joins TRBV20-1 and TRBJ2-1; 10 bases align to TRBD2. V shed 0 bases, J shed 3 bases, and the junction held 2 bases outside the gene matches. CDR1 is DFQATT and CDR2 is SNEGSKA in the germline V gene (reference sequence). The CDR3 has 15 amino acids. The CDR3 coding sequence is TGCAGTGCTAGAGACGGGACTAGCGTCTACAATGAGCAGTTCTTC. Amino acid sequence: CSARDGTSVYNEQFF.

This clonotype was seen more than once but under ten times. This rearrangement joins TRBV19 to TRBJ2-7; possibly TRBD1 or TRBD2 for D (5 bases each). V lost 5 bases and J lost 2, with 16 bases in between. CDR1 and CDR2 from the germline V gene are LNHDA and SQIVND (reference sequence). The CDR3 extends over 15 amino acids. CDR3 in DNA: TGTGCCAGTAGTCCGGCCGGGGACGGGCCCTACGAGCAGTACTTC. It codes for CASSPAGDGPYEQYF.

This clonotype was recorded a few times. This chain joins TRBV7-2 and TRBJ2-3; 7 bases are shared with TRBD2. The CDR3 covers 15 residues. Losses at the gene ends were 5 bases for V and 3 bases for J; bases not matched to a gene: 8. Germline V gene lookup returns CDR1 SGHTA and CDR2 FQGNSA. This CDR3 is CASSRTRLYTDTQYF. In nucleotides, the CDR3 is TGTGCCAGCAGCAGGACTAGGCTATATACAGATACGCAGTATTTT.

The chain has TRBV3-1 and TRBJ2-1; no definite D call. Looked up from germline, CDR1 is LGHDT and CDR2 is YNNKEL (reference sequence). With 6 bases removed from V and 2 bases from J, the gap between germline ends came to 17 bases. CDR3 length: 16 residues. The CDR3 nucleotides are TGTGCCAGCAGTCCGAAGTATAACGGTCCCTACAATGAGCAGTTCTTC. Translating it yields CASSPKYNGPYNEQFF.

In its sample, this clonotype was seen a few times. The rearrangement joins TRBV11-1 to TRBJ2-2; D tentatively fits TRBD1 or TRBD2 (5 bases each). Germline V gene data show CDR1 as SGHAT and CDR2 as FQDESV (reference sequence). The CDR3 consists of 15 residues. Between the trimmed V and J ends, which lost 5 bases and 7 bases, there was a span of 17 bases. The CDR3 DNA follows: TGTGCCAGCAGCCCCAGGGACCTCTCTAGCGGGGAGCTGTTTTTT. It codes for CASSPRDLSSGELFF.

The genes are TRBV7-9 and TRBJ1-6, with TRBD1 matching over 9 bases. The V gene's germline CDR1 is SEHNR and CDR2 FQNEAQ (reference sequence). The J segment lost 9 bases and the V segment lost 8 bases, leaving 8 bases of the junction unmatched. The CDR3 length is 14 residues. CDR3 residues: CASQGTGWASPLHF. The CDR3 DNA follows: TGTGCCAGCCAGGGGACAGGGTGGGCTTCACCCCTCCACTTT. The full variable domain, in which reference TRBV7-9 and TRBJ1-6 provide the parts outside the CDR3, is DTGVSQNPRHKITKRGQNVTFRCDPISEHNRLYWYRQTLGQGPEFLTYFQNEAQLEKSRLLSDRFSAERPKGSFSTLEIQRTEQGDSAMYLCASQGTGWASPLHFGNGTRLTVT.

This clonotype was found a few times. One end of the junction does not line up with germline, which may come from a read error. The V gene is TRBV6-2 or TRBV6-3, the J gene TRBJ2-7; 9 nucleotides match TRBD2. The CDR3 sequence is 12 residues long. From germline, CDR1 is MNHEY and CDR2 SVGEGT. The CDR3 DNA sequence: TGTGCCAGCAGTCGTAGCGGGGGAGACTGGTGCTTC. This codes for CASSRSGGDWCF.

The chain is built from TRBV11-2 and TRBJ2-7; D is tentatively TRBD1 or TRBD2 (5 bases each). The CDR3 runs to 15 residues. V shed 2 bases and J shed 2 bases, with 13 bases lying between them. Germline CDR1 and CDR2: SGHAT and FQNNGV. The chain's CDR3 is CASSLPRGSPYEQYF. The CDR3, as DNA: TGTGCCAGCAGCTTACCCCGGGGCAGCCCCTACGAGCAGTACTTC.